This paragraph reports one T cell receptor (beta chain). What it binds is unknown. The data stem from a study of cytomegalovirus exposure and HLA in healthy donors. General study results and limits: The classifier reportedly diagnosed cytomegalovirus status with high specificity and sensitivity. Specificity for CMV antigens was confirmed in vitro for three of the CMV-associated chains. 150 or so TCR beta chains were listed as cytomegalovirus-associated. Rarity held for most TCR sequences, but there were some public TCRs that occurred in many donors.

Sequencing was performed with immunoSEQ multiplex PCR; in TCRdb, only in-frame clones are kept and a portion is missing. The sample contains approximately 280,000 clones, more than 75% of which appear only once. Germline CDR1 is SGHRS and CDR2 is YFSETQ. The CDR3 is made up of 18 amino acids. Trimming took 1 base from V and 0 from J, leaving 20 bases between them. This chain uses TRBV5-1 with TRBJ2-7, with D possibly matching TRBD2 (5 bases). This receptor was obtained from a woman under 30 in good health and CMV-seronegative. Sequencing used PBMCs. The CDR3: CASSLREISGEPSYEQYF. As DNA, the CDR3 is TGCGCCAGCAGCTTGCGAGAAATCAGCGGCGAGCCCTCCTACGAGCAGTACTTC.